This T cell receptor (beta chain) appears in the sequencing data of a study of blood T cells in healthy people across ages. Study information: Researchers report that template switching captured about one barcoded beta molecule per two T cells. General observations from the study: Age advanced and TCR beta diversity per million T cells fell, roughly linearly.

Deletions cut 5 bases from V and 4 bases from J, with 18 bases between. Germline V gene data show CDR1 as SGHRS and CDR2 as YFSETQ. This CDR3 is built from 15 residues. The authors ran a second PCR of roughly 6 to 12 cycles using a sample-barcoded 5' primer and a J-beta primer mix. All cDNA molecules were each tagged by a template-switch adaptor with 12 random nucleotides. Using its own MiXCR run on the 5' RACE reads, TCRdb lists one record per CDR3 protein. The sample has some 710,000 distinct CDR3 sequences; 22% are singletons. As concerns this clonotype: The target antigen is unknown.

The sequence derives from a man in his sixties or seventies in good health. The chain uses TRBV5-1 and TRBJ1-1; D is perhaps TRBD1 (5 bases). Sequenced: blood. The CDR3 here is CASSLSSFGGTEAFF. The CDR3 region has the DNA TGCGCCAGCAGTTTGTCTTCCTTTGGGGGCACTGAAGCTTTCTTT.